These 17 T cell receptor beta chains came from one sample sequenced in a study of T cells in Graves' hyperthyroidism and ophthalmopathy. TCR beta CDR3 regions were amplified from RNA transcripts. Primed by the HTBI set, a first-round RT-PCR was run on the TCR CDR3. TCRdb processed the multiplex PCR reads anew with MiXCR; each CDR3 protein has one entry. The data contain approximately 700,000 distinct CDR3 sequences, around 15% of them singletons. Sequencing was performed on blood. All receptors derive from a man aged 18-30 years with Graves' hyperthyroidism.

In its sample, this clonotype was seen a few times. V gene TRBV20-1 combines with J gene TRBJ2-1; either TRBD1 or TRBD2 may fit D (5 bases each). The CDR3 extends over 16 amino acids. The germline CDR1 and CDR2 sequences are DFQATT and SNEGSKA (reference sequence). Trimming took off 2 bases at V and 4 bases at J, with 18 bases between the two ends. In DNA form, the CDR3 reads TGCAGTGCTAGATCTTCCAAGGGGAGCCTTTACAATGAGCAGTTCTTC. Its protein is CSARSSKGSLYNEQFF.

This clonotype was found a few times. The chain combines TRBV7-9 with TRBJ1-1, with 8 bases identical to TRBD1. The trim removed 5 bases at V and 1 base at J, leaving 9 bases unmatched. Germline V lookup: CDR1 SEHNR, CDR2 FQNEAQ (reference sequence). CDR3 length: 16 residues. In DNA form, the CDR3 reads TGTGCCAGCAGCAACCTACCCGGGACAGGGAACACTGAAGCTTTCTTT. Translated: CASSNLPGTGNTEAFF.

The chain combines TRBV7-2 with TRBJ2-2, with 7 bases fitting TRBD1. The germline gives CDR1 SGHTA, CDR2 FQGNSA. V was clipped by 6 bases and J by 2 bases; unmatched bases: 15. The CDR3 sequence is 18 residues long. For the CDR3, the DNA is TGTGCCAGCAGAACCCCCTTTACCGGGACAGAAAACACCGGGGAGCTGTTTTTT. This sequence encodes CASRTPFTGTENTGELFF.

This clonotype showed up many times. The chain has TRBV15 and TRBJ1-2; perhaps TRBD1 as D (5 bases). This CDR3 has 14 residues. Germline lookup yields CDR1 LNHNV and CDR2 YYDKDF (reference sequence). Trimming pared 4 bases from V and 4 bases from J, leaving 13 bases between. CDR3 nucleotides: TGTGCCACCAGCACCAGGGAACTCGGCTATGGCTACACCTTC. It encodes CATSTRELGYGYTF. The whole variable domain, filled in from reference TRBV15 and TRBJ1-2, reads DAMVIQNPRYQVTQFGKPVTLSCSQTLNHNVMYWYQQKSSQAPKLLFHYYDKDFNNEADTPDNFQSRRPNTSFCFLDIRSPGLGDTAMYLCATSTRELGYGYTFGSGTRLTVV.

This clonotype was counted at least ten times. This sequence joins TRBV28 and TRBJ2-5, with D perhaps matching TRBD2 (7 bases). V was trimmed by 8 bases and J by 1 base, leaving 17 bases between them. CDR3 length: 15 amino acids. Germline values: CDR1 MDHEN, CDR2 SYDVKM. The DNA of the CDR3 is TGTGCCAGCGGGGGGGCGGGAGCGACCCAAGAGACCCAGTACTTC. This translates into CASGGAGATQETQYF.

This clonotype was recorded a few times. Sequence at one end of the junction differs from germline and may be a read error. The chain couples TRBV2 to TRBJ2-1; the D gene is possibly TRBD2 (6 bases). Per the germline V gene, CDR1 is SNHLY and CDR2 is FYNNEI. This CDR3 spans 13 amino acids. CDR3: CASSGLANNEQSF. The DNA for the CDR3 is TGTGCCAGCAGTGGGCTAGCGAATAATGAGCAGTCCTTC.

This clonotype was seen only a few times. The rearrangement uses TRBV3-1 and TRBJ2-5; D remains unclear. The V end lost 1 base, the J end lost 11 bases, and 14 bases lay between the germline ends. The CDR3 extends over 13 amino acids. Germline V lookup: CDR1 LGHDT, CDR2 YNNKEL (reference sequence). CDR3 nucleotide sequence: TGTGCCAGCAGCCAAGCCGGGCCGGGTAATCAGTACTTC. Translated, it gives CASSQAGPGNQYF.

In its sample, this clonotype was seen a few times. Here the CDR3 DNA reads TGCAGTGCTAGAGATCGGGGGGGGCTGCTGTTCTTC. It is translated as CSARDRGGLLFF. The chain links TRBV20-1 to TRBJ2-1, with 8 bases that match TRBD2. CDR1 and CDR2 (germline): DFQATT, SNEGSKA (reference sequence). The CDR3 covers 12 residues. With V trimmed by 0 bases and J by 15 bases, 7 bases remained unmatched.

This clonotype was picked up many times. The chain uses TRBV6-1 and TRBJ1-5; no firm D call. Trimming took 6 bases from V and 5 from J, leaving 20 bases between them. Germline CDR1 reads MNHNS; CDR2 reads SASEGT. This CDR3 region has 16 residues. The CDR3 coding sequence is TGTGCCAGCAGCGGGTACATCGCGGCCGGGGATCAGCCCCAGCATTTT. Amino acids: CASSGYIAAGDQPQHF.

This clonotype was counted a few times. Written as DNA, the CDR3 is TGTGCCAGCAGAGGGGTCTCGGGAGACACTGAAGCTTTCTTT. As protein: CASRGVSGDTEAFF. The gene calls are TRBV5-4 and TRBJ1-1, with D maybe TRBD1 (5 bases). The CDR3 is 14 amino acids. The V and J ends lost 5 bases and 3 bases respectively, with 14 bases between them. The V gene's germline CDR1 is SGHNT and CDR2 YYREEE (reference sequence).

This clonotype was seen only a few times. One junction end does not reproduce the germline sequence, and a read error may be involved. The chain uses TRBV7-9 and TRBJ2-7, with TRBD1 as a possible D gene (5 bases). From germline, CDR1 is SEHNR and CDR2 FQNEAQ (reference sequence). CDR3 length: 15 residues. CDR3 bases: TGTGCCACCAGCTTAGCAGGGTACGGAAGATACGAGCAGTACTTC. Amino acids: CATSLAGYGRYEQYF.

This clonotype was found many times. This chain links TRBV10-2 with TRBJ2-1; 7 bases line up with TRBD1. This CDR3 comprises 13 residues. The junction had 9 bases not matched to a gene; V was cut back by 8 bases and J by 8 bases. The V gene's germline CDR1 is WSHSY and CDR2 SAAADI. The CDR3 coding sequence is TGCGCCAGCTGGGAGACAGGGACGGATGAGCAGTTCTTC. It codes for CASWETGTDEQFF.

In its sample, this clonotype was seen a few times. The CDR3 here is CSARGTGLAEQYF. The CDR3 coding sequence is TGCAGTGCCCGAGGGACAGGGCTGGCCGAGCAGTACTTC. The chain joins TRBV20-1 to TRBJ2-7; 9 nucleotides agree with TRBD1. The ends lost 6 bases at V and 6 bases at J; junction bases unmatched: 9. Germline loops: CDR1 DFQATT, CDR2 SNEGSKA (reference sequence). This CDR3 is 13 amino acids long.

Many counts were recorded for this clonotype. V is TRBV5-1 and J is TRBJ2-7; unclear D gene. This CDR3 contains 15 residues. Germline V gives CDR1 SGHRS, CDR2 YFSETQ. V lost 4 bases, J lost 4 bases, and 18 bases lay in between. In DNA form, the CDR3 reads TGCGCCAGCAGCCCCGAAGAGTATTCCCGTTACGAGCAGTACTTC. It encodes CASSPEEYSRYEQYF.

This clonotype came up a few times. This chain connects TRBV4-3 to TRBJ2-5, with 7 bases aligning to TRBD2. Germline V gene data show CDR1 as LGHNA and CDR2 as YSLEER. The CDR3 has 14 amino acids. Losses at the gene ends were 3 bases for V and 2 bases for J; bases not matched to a gene: 3. The CDR3 DNA reads TGCGCCAGCAGCCAGTCGGGAGGACAAGAGACCCAGTACTTC. Translation gives CASSQSGGQETQYF.

The rearrangement links TRBV5-1 to TRBJ1-5, with TRBD1 matching 8 bases. Trimming took 4 bases from V and 13 from J; bases not matched to a gene: 7. The CDR3 runs 12 residues. Per the germline V gene, CDR1 is SGHRS and CDR2 is YFSETQ. The CDR3 nucleotides are TGCGCCAGCAGCGGGGACAGGCATTCGCAGCATTTT. It yields the protein CASSGDRHSQHF.

In this sample, this clonotype turned up a few times. The CDR3 region is CASSPLSPIDRGLETQYF. CDR3 nucleotide sequence: TGTGCCAGCAGCCCATTAAGTCCCATCGACAGGGGGTTAGAGACCCAGTACTTC. This chain uses TRBV7-3 with TRBJ2-5; 9 nucleotides match TRBD1. Trimming at V came to 5 bases and at J to 4 bases, leaving 17 bases not matched to a gene. Germline CDR1 and CDR2: SGHTA and FQGTGA. The CDR3 runs to 18 residues.